The 4 T cell receptor beta chains below all came from one sample that was sequenced in a study of CD8 T cells in ankylosing spondylitis. TCRdb fed the 5' RACE reads into MiXCR, producing one record per CDR3 protein. The sample carries some 90,000 distinct CDR3 sequences, around 30% recorded once. Input material: blood, either unsorted or a sorted T cell fraction (not recorded which). These receptors originate from a male donor with ankylosing spondylitis or in good health (not recorded which).

The chain combines TRBV5-5 with TRBJ1-1; D gene unclear. Germline CDR1 is SGHKS and CDR2 is YYEKEE (reference sequence). This CDR3 is built from 17 residues. Trimming cost V 1 base and J 2 bases, with 18 bases left between them. In DNA form, the CDR3 reads TGTGCCAGCAGCTTGATCCCAGCCTTAGAGTACAACACTGAAGCTTTCTTT. This gives the protein CASSLIPALEYNTEAFF.

The rearrangement uses TRBV20-1 and TRBJ2-3, with TRBD2 identical over 7 bases. The CDR3 loop spans 14 amino acids. The junction had 6 bases not matched to a gene; V was cut back by 6 bases and J by 0 bases. Germline CDR1 is DFQATT and CDR2 is SNEGSKA (reference sequence). As DNA, the CDR3 is TGCAGTGCCAGGACTAGAGCTAGCACAGATACGCAGTATTTT. Protein sequence: CSARTRASTDTQYF.

In its sample, this clonotype was seen a few times. This chain joins TRBV5-1 and TRBJ2-1; perhaps TRBD2 as D (6 bases). V dropped 0 bases and J dropped 4 bases, with 11 bases sitting between them. In germline, CDR1 is SGHRS, CDR2 YFSETQ. This CDR3 comprises 15 residues. DNA for the CDR3: TGCGCCAGCAGCTTGGCCGGACTAACGTACAATGAGCAGTTCTTC. Encoded protein: CASSLAGLTYNEQFF. The whole variable domain, remainder taken from reference TRBV5-1 and TRBJ2-1, is KAGVTQTPRYLIKTRGQQVTLSCSPISGHRSVSWYQQTPGQGLQFLFEYFSETQRNKGNFPGRFSGRQFSNSRSEMNVSTLELGDSALYLCASSLAGLTYNEQFFGPGTRLTVL.

This clonotype was observed a few times. The V and J genes are TRBV12-3 or TRBV12-4 and TRBJ2-1; D perhaps matches TRBD1 (5 bases). There are 14 residues in the CDR3. Trimming took off 5 bases at V and 13 bases at J, with 21 bases between the two ends. The CDR3 spells CASSASQVPMRQFF. The DNA of the CDR3 is TGTGCCAGCAGTGCTTCACAGGTTCCAATGAGACAGTTCTTC.